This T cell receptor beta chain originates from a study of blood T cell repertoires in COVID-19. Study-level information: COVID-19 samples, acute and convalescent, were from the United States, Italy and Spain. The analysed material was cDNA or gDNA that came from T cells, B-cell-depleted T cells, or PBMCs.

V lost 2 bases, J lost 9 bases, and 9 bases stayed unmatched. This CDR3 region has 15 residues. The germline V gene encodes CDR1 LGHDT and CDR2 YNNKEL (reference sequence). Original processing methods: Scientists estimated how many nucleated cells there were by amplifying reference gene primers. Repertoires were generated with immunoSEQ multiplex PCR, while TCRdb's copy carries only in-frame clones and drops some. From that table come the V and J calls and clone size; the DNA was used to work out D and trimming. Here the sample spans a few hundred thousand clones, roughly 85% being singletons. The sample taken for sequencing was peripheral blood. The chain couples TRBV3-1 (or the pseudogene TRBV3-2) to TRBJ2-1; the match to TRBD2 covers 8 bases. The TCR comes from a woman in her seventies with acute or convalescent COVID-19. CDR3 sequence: CASSQRLRGGSEQFF. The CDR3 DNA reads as TGTGCCAGCAGCCAAAGACTCCGGGGGGGGAGTGAGCAGTTCTTC.